These 28 T cell receptor beta chains originate from one sample sequenced in a study of T cells in Graves' hyperthyroidism and ophthalmopathy. Template material for amplifying TCR beta CDR3 regions consisted of RNA transcripts. Carried out on the TCR CDR3, a first-round RT-PCR used the HTBI primer set. TCRdb recomputed calls from the multiplex PCR reads with MiXCR, one row per CDR3 protein. The sample has about 550,000 distinct CDR3 sequences, under 25% seen once; the top ten hold 26%. Specimen: blood. The receptors stem from a man aged 18 to 30 with Graves' hyperthyroidism.

The chain links TRBV27 to TRBJ2-7, with TRBD2 identical over 7 bases. The CDR3 consists of 15 residues. Germline assignment: CDR1 MNHEY and CDR2 SMNVEV (reference sequence). With 5 bases clipped from V and 2 bases from J, the junction kept 9 bases outside the gene matches. The CDR3 DNA reads as TGTGCCAGCAGTGGCACACTAGCGTACCCCTACGAGCAGTACTTC. Protein: CASSGTLAYPYEQYF.

The chain has TRBV6-1 and TRBJ1-6, with D maybe TRBD1 (5 bases). Between the trimmed V and J ends, which lost 6 bases and 14 bases, there was a span of 17 bases. The CDR3 covers 13 residues. Germline CDR1 and CDR2: MNHNS and SASEGT. The CDR3 DNA reads TGTGCCAGCAGCGGAGACCCGAGGGGATCCCTCCACTTT. It codes for CASSGDPRGSLHF.

In its sample, this clonotype was seen many times. For the CDR3, the DNA is TGTGCCAGCAGTTTAATCGTCTTACAGGGGGTAAGAAACACTGAAGCTTTCTTT. As protein: CASSLIVLQGVRNTEAFF. The V call is TRBV28, the J call TRBJ1-1, with 8 bases identical to TRBD1. J was trimmed by 2 bases and V by 2 bases; bases with no gene match: 13. The CDR3 loop spans 18 amino acids. CDR1 and CDR2 from the germline V gene are MDHEN and SYDVKM.

The genes are TRBV7-9 and TRBJ1-2; D remains unclear. CDR3 length: 12 amino acids. Germline lookup yields CDR1 SEHNR and CDR2 FQNEAQ (reference sequence). V gave up 1 base and J gave up 6 bases, with 6 bases separating them. The CDR3 sequence is CASSLEQHGYTF. The CDR3 DNA follows: TGTGCCAGCAGCTTAGAGCAGCATGGCTACACCTTC.

The chain employs TRBV4-1 and TRBJ1-1; weak D call: TRBD1 (5 bases). CDR1 and CDR2 from the germline V gene are MGHRA and YSYEKL. The ends were cut back, 3 bases at V and 5 bases at J, with 19 bases in the middle. The CDR3 has 16 residues. The CDR3 DNA reads TGCGCCAGCAGCCAGGACACTTATCGAGGGCAGACTGAAGCTTTCTTT. It is translated as CASSQDTYRGQTEAFF.

This clonotype was recorded many times. The genes are TRBV28 and TRBJ1-2; a weak D match, TRBD1 (5 bases). Trimming removed 6 bases at V and 4 bases at J, with 9 bases between. The CDR3 has 12 residues. Germline CDR1 reads MDHEN; CDR2 reads SYDVKM. CDR3 sequence: CASSLGVYGYTF. In nucleotides, the CDR3 is TGTGCCAGCAGCCTGGGGGTCTATGGCTACACCTTC.

The CDR3 DNA sequence: TGTGCCAGCAGTGAAGCTTCTGGGGCCAATCAGCCCCAGCATTTT. It yields the protein CASSEASGANQPQHF. The rearrangement uses TRBV6-1 and TRBJ1-5; D may be TRBD1 (5 bases). The V and J ends lost 0 bases and 3 bases respectively, with 9 bases between them. The CDR3 covers 15 residues. Germline V CDR1 and CDR2: MNHNS, SASEGT.

This clonotype was found many times. The CDR3 sequence: CASSRAVAYEQYF. The CDR3 region has the DNA TGTGCCAGTAGCCGAGCTGTAGCCTACGAGCAGTACTTC. This chain connects TRBV27 to TRBJ2-7; D remains ambiguous. The CDR3 is 13 amino acids. The V end was cut by 9 bases, the J end by 2 bases, with 14 bases between. Germline V gene data show CDR1 as MNHEY and CDR2 as SMNVEV (reference sequence).

The chain is built from TRBV28 and TRBJ1-1, with TRBD1 matching over 7 bases. This CDR3 has 14 amino acids. V lost 5 bases and J lost 4; bases outside the gene matches: 7. The germline V gene has CDR1 MDHEN and CDR2 SYDVKM. CDR3 sequence reads: CASSNLQGSTEAFF. The CDR3 nucleotides read TGTGCCAGCAGTAACCTACAGGGGTCCACTGAAGCTTTCTTT.

This clonotype was recorded at least ten times. The rearrangement joins TRBV2 to TRBJ1-5; the D gene is possibly TRBD1 (5 bases). With 4 bases removed from V and 4 bases from J, the gap between germline ends came to 8 bases. CDR3 size: 13 residues. Germline V gene sequence: CDR1 SNHLY, CDR2 FYNNEI. As DNA, the CDR3 is TGTGCCAGCAGTGGACAGATTAATCAGCCCCAGCATTTT. Translated, it gives CASSGQINQPQHF.

The rearrangement links TRBV2 to TRBJ1-6, with no clear D. V was cut by 2 bases and J by 5 bases, with 13 bases left in between. Germline CDR1 reads SNHLY; CDR2 reads FYNNEI. There are 16 residues in the CDR3. CDR3 protein: CASSERRIEDNSPLHF. DNA of the CDR3: TGTGCCAGCAGTGAACGGAGAATCGAGGATAATTCACCCCTCCACTTT.

This clonotype was seen repeatedly, ten times or more. The rearrangement joins TRBV12-3 or TRBV12-4 to TRBJ1-3, with D hard to call. The CDR3 consists of 17 residues. Trimming shortened V by 6 bases and J by 4 bases, and 22 bases separated the two germline ends. CDR3 in amino acids: CASRPPGSPWLGNTIYF. In DNA, the CDR3 is TGTGCCAGCAGGCCTCCGGGGTCCCCCTGGCTCGGAAACACCATATATTTT.

As regards this clonotype: It may be a read error: a sequence one base away is much more abundant. The rearrangement joins TRBV6-1 to TRBJ1-1; possibly TRBD1 for D (6 bases). The CDR3 is 14 residues long. CDR1 is MNHNS, CDR2 SASEGT, per germline. The DNA for the CDR3 is TGTGCCAGCAGTATAACAGGGATGAACACTGGAGCTTTCTTT. It codes for CASSITGMNTGAFF.

This clonotype has at least ten counts. V usage is TRBV5-1 and J usage is TRBJ2-7, with a tentative D call TRBD1 (5 bases). CDR3 length: 13 amino acids. Germline V CDR1 and CDR2: SGHRS, YFSETQ. The V gene lost 5 bases and the J gene lost 3 bases, with 12 bases spanning the gap. The CDR3 spells CASRLDTHYEQYF. The CDR3, as DNA: TGCGCCAGCAGACTGGACACCCACTACGAGCAGTACTTC.

This clonotype was seen many times. The DNA of the CDR3 is TGTGCCAGTAGTATACCCGGCGGGCTGTTTTTT. This sequence encodes CASSIPGGLFF. The chain has TRBV19 and TRBJ2-2; the D is unclear. The germline gives CDR1 LNHDA, CDR2 SQIVND (reference sequence). The V end was cut by 2 bases, the J end by 13 bases, with 8 bases between. The CDR3 has 11 residues.

The chain couples TRBV6-1 to TRBJ1-5; tentatively, D is TRBD1 (5 bases). The V gene's germline CDR1 is MNHNS and CDR2 SASEGT. The V end was cut by 4 bases, the J end by 2 bases, with 18 bases between. CDR3 length equals 17 residues. CDR3 bases: TGTGCCAGCAGTGTCAGGGCTGTGGTAATGGGCAATCAGCCCCAGCATTTT. This translates into CASSVRAVVMGNQPQHF.

In this sample, this clonotype turned up many times. The gene calls are TRBV19 and TRBJ1-1; possibly TRBD1 for D (6 bases). V was trimmed by 7 bases and J by 1 base, leaving 19 bases between them. The CDR3 covers 16 residues. The germline V gene has CDR1 LNHDA and CDR2 SQIVND (reference sequence). The CDR3 nucleotides read TGTGCCAGTACTACCGGATTGGACAGCCAGAACACTGAAGCTTTCTTT. It translates to CASTTGLDSQNTEAFF.

The V and J genes are TRBV24-1 and TRBJ2-5; TRBD2 is a possible D gene (6 bases). The CDR3 runs to 16 residues. The germline V gene encodes CDR1 KGHDR and CDR2 SFDVKD. V was trimmed by 4 bases and J by 5 bases, leaving 19 bases between them. The CDR3 sequence: CATSDPRDSAGETQYF. The DNA of the CDR3 is TGTGCCACCAGTGACCCCCGGGACTCCGCAGGGGAGACCCAGTACTTC.

There are many counts of this clonotype. The chain has TRBV12-3 or TRBV12-4 and TRBJ2-5; 8 nucleotides agree with TRBD2. The CDR3 extends over 16 amino acids. The V segment lost 2 bases and the J segment 2 bases; nucleotides outside the gene matches: 7. CDR3 amino acids: CASSLFSSGEQETQYF. CDR3 bases: TGTGCCAGCAGTTTATTTAGTAGCGGGGAGCAAGAGACCCAGTACTTC.

This clonotype was detected ten times or more. The chain recombines TRBV15 with TRBJ2-2, with D tentatively TRBD2 (6 bases). CDR3 length equals 16 residues. The germline V gene encodes CDR1 LNHNV and CDR2 YYDKDF (reference sequence). V lost 0 bases and J 4 bases, leaving 12 bases between the germline ends. Here the CDR3 reads CATSRERGDITGELFF. The DNA of the CDR3 is TGTGCCACCAGCAGAGAGCGGGGTGATATCACCGGGGAGCTGTTTTTT.

This clonotype was detected many times. The chain is built from TRBV12-3 or TRBV12-4 and TRBJ1-1, with D maybe TRBD1 (6 bases). The length of the CDR3 is 14 residues. With 4 bases removed from V and 2 bases from J, the gap between germline ends came to 11 bases. The CDR3 reads CASSWTVFNTEAFF. The CDR3 DNA sequence: TGTGCCAGCAGTTGGACAGTGTTTAACACTGAAGCTTTCTTT.

The rearrangement links TRBV2 to TRBJ1-2; no reliable D call. V was trimmed by 1 base and J by 1 base, leaving 7 bases between them. Germline V gene data show CDR1 as SNHLY and CDR2 as FYNNEI. The CDR3 extends over 14 amino acids. CDR3 coding DNA: TGTGCCAGCAGTGAAGTACGGAATAACTATGGCTACACCTTC. Its protein is CASSEVRNNYGYTF.

The CDR3 DNA reads as TGTGCCAGCAGCTTGATACGCTCCTACGAGCAGTACTTC. As protein: CASSLIRSYEQYF. This rearrangement joins TRBV28 to TRBJ2-7; D not resolved. Trimming cost V 6 bases and J 0 bases, with 9 bases left between them. This CDR3 is 13 amino acids long. The germline V gene has CDR1 MDHEN and CDR2 SYDVKM. Together with reference TRBV28 and TRBJ2-7, the CDR3 gives the full variable domain: DVKVTQSSRYLVKRTGEKVFLECVQDMDHENMFWYRQDPGLGLRLIYFSYDVKMKEKGDIPEGYSVSREKKERFSLILESASTNQTSMYLCASSLIRSYEQYFGPGTRLTVT.

The chain employs TRBV14 and TRBJ2-4, with 7 bases fitting TRBD1. There are 15 residues in the CDR3. V trimming: 2 bases; J trimming: 15 bases; junction bases outside the gene matches: 16. Germline V gene sequence: CDR1 SGHDN, CDR2 FVKESK. CDR3: CASSQFTGTAHPGYF. CDR3 in DNA: TGTGCCAGCAGCCAATTTACCGGGACAGCCCATCCGGGGTACTTC.

This clonotype was seen many times. V usage is TRBV30 and J usage is TRBJ1-1; D remains ambiguous. CDR1 GTSNPN and CDR2 SVGIG come from the germline V gene (reference sequence). Trimming shortened V by 1 base and J by 10 bases, and 16 bases separated the two germline ends. CDR3 length: 13 residues. CDR3 loop: CAWSEPALWAAFF. The CDR3 DNA follows: TGTGCCTGGAGTGAACCGGCCTTGTGGGCAGCTTTCTTT.

V usage is TRBV6-1 and J usage is TRBJ2-7; no firm D call. Germline CDR1 and CDR2: MNHNS and SASEGT. With 10 bases removed from V and 3 bases from J, the gap between germline ends came to 10 bases. This CDR3 has 11 amino acids. The CDR3 DNA reads as TGTGCCACCGATACTTACTACGAGCAGTACTTC. This codes for CATDTYYEQYF.

This clonotype came up many times. J is TRBJ2-7 and V is TRBV6-5; no definite D call. Germline values: CDR1 MNHEY, CDR2 SVGAGI. The V gene lost 4 bases and the J gene lost 4 bases, with 5 bases spanning the gap. CDR3 size: 11 residues. The CDR3 sequence: CASSSKYEQYF. CDR3 coding DNA: TGTGCCAGCAGTTCCAAATACGAGCAGTACTTC.

This clonotype has a handful of counts. The chain combines TRBV20-1 with TRBJ2-4, with 7 positions matching TRBD2. The germline CDR1 and CDR2 sequences are DFQATT and SNEGSKA (reference sequence). CDR3 length equals 12 residues. V lost 6 bases to trimming and J lost 6 bases; unmatched junction nucleotides: 5. In nucleotides, the CDR3 is TGCAGTGCCTCAGCGGGGAGAAACATTCAGTACTTC. It translates to CSASAGRNIQYF.